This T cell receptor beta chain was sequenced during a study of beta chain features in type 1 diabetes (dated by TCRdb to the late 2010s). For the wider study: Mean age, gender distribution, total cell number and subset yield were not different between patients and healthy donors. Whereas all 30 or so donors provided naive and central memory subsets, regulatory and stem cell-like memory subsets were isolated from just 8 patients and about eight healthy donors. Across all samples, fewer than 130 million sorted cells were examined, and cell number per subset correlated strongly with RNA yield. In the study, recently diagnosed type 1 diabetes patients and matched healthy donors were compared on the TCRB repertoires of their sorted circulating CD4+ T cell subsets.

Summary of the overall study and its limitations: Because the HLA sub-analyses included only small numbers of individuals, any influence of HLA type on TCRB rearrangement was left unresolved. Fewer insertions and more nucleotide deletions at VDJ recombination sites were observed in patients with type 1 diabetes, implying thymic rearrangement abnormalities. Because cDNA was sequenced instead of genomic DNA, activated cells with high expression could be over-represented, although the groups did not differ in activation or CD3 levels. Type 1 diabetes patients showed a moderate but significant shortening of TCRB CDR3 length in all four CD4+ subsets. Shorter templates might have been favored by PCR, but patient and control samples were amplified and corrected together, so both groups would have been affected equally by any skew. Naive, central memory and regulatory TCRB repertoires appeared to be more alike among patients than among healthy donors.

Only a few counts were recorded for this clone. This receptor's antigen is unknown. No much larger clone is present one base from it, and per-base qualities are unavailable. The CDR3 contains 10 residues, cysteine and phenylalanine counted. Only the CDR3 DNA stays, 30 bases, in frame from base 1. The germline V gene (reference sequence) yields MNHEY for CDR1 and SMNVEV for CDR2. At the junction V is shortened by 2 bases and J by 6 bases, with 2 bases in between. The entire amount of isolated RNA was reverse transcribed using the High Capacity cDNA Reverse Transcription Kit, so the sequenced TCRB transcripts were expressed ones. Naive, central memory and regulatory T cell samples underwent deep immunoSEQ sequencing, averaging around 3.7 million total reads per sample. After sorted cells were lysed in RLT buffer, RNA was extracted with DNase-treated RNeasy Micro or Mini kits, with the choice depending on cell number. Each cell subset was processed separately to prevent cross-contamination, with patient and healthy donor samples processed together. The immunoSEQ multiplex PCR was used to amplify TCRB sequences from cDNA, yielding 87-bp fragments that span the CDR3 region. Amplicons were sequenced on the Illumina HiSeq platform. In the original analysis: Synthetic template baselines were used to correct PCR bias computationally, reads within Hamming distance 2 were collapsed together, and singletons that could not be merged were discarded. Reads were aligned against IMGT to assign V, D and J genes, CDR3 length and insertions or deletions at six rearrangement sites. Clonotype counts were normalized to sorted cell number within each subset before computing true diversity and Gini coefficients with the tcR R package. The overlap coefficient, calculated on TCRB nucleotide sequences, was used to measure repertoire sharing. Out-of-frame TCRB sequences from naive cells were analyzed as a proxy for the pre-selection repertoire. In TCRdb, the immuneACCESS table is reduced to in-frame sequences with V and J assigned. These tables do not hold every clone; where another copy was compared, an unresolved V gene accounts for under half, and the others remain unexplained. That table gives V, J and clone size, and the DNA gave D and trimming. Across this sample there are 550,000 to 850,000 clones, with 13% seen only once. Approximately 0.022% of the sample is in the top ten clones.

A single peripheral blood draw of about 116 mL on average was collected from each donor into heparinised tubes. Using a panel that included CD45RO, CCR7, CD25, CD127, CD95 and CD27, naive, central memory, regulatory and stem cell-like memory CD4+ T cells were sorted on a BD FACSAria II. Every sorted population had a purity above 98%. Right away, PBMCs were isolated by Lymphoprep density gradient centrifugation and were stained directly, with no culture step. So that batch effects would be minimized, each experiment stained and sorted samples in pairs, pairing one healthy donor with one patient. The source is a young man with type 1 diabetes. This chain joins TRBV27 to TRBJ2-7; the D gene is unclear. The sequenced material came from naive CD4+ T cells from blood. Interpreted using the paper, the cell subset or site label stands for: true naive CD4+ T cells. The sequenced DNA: TGTGCCAGCAGTTTAGCCGAGCAGTACTTC. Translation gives CASSLAEQYF.